This T cell receptor (beta chain) was captured by sequencing in a study of cytomegalovirus exposure and HLA in healthy donors (dated by TCRdb to between 2016 and 2019). Turning to the overall study: In an earlier analysis of some 550 of the donors, 250 to 350 Gb of sequence data and 90 million to 120 million unique TCR beta sequences from about 179 million T cells were reported. An early release covering 550 to 650 HLA-typed donors comprised about 300 gigabases of sequencing data and roughly 85 million unique TCR sequences. Of the approximately 400 genotyped donors, over 80% were placed in the genetic ancestry cluster associated with self-reported Caucasian donors. The aim of the study was to test whether cataloging public T cell receptors could identify signatures of past pathogen exposure. The T cell repertoires of several hundred subjects were profiled by immunosequencing and related to cytomegalovirus serostatus. Besides the first cohort of more than 650 subjects, a separate validation cohort made up of 120 different subjects was used. To predict cytomegalovirus infection status, the study combined high-throughput TCR immunosequencing, statistical association of individual TCRs with disease status, and machine learning. A later analysis re-analyzed previously published TCR beta repertoires from about 730 donors and added high-resolution HLA genotyping to study TCR occurrence patterns. Rather than drawing on any new phenotypic data, the later analysis identified candidate immune exposures from TCR beta sequences and the way those sequences occurred across donors. To decide whether each TCR beta V gene segment behaved as functional or pseudogenic, an earlier analysis of fewer than 750 of the donors relied on high-throughput TCR beta sequencing. Alongside the repertoire data, information on donor age, sex, ethnicity and CMV serostatus was compiled. In a later genetic analysis, genome-wide SNP genotypes for about 55% of the roughly 700 donors were used, and that subset was treated as a discovery cohort. Every discovery cohort repertoire had been produced on one sequencing platform. HLA typing included class I and class II loci at four-digit resolution. The number of donors typed differed by locus, with about 629-630 for A, B, C, DRB1 and DQB1, about 500 for DQA1, some 570 for DPA1, and around 450 for DPB1. Several DR-DQ haplotypes were handled as single units for association and clustering, since linkage in the cohort was strong. Among 300 to 450 genotyped donors of the cohort, an average of roughly 240,000 unique TCR beta nucleotide sequences were sequenced per donor, 15% to 20% of them non-productive.

About this clone itself: Its antigen remains undetermined. No much larger clonotype is one base removed from it; base qualities were not supplied.

The cohort was made up of roughly 670 healthy bone marrow donors. Cohort members were all nominally healthy when sampled, although unrecorded immune exposures were likely present. The donor was CMV seronegative and belonged to the group of over 350 seronegative cohort members. Each donor provided a peripheral blood sample, and peripheral blood mononuclear cells were used for TCR beta sequencing. The Qiagen DNeasy Blood Extraction Kit was used to extract genomic DNA from the blood cell samples. Sequences SGHDT (CDR1) and YYEEEE (CDR2) are obtained from the germline V gene. Relative to germline, V is missing 4 bases and J is missing 1 base, with 2 bases of the junction outside any gene match. The CDR3 measures 15 amino acids from cysteine to phenylalanine. Kept here is only the CDR3 DNA, which spans 45 bases and is read in frame from base 1. Summary of the overall study and its limitations: Most TCR sequences were seen in very few donors, while some public TCRs were found in many individuals. A later analysis associated 16,951 TCR beta sequences with specific HLA alleles at a false discovery rate of 0.05. In an earlier analysis of around 600 of the donors, most TCR beta V segments appeared in productive rearrangements about 87% or about 30% of the time, broadly matching IMGT annotations. Because some donors lacked HLA typing at each locus, the association tests relied only on the typed subset. In the study, roughly 160 TCR beta chains were listed as associated with cytomegalovirus. This cohort had only TCR beta chains sequenced, and the lack of alpha or paired-chain data limited which features could be detected. In a later analysis, HLA-associated TCR beta chains were found to be more clonally expanded and to have lower generation probabilities than equally common non-associated chains. V-gene and J-gene trimming of TCR beta chains was associated with a missense DCLRE1C variant in a later genetic analysis, and the association was replicated in an independent cohort. The authors suggested that the approach could potentially be extended to other disease states and immunological phenotypes. The earlier analysis of about 600 of the donors excluded around 17 rarely observed V segments, including chromosome 9 orphons, because counts were too low. Several of the top co-occurrence clusters appeared to be linked to parvovirus B19, influenza, CMV and Epstein-Barr virus, according to a later analysis. A later genetic analysis reported fewer N-insertions in productive TCRs among donors in an Asian-associated ancestry cluster than the approximately 700-donor mean. Sequencing depth was assumed to be roughly uniform across donors in the presence/absence analyses, though that assumption may not hold. Linkage disequilibrium might explain the correlated functional status among segregating V segments, but an unknown experimental factor could not be excluded. In a later analysis, the rate of TCR association differed among HLA loci, with DRB1 alleles having the most associated TCRs and HLA-C alleles having the fewest. CMV serostatus was the only immune exposure information available for the cohort. Strong co-occurrence of HLA alleles, especially DR and DQ, made assigning TCR associations to individual alleles difficult. Some IMGT-functional V segments, including TRBV6-2 and TRBV6-3, could not be distinguished by the 87-base-pair reads and were therefore excluded. A few of the identified cytomegalovirus-associated TCR beta chains were confirmed in vitro to be specific for cytomegalovirus antigens. A cluster of highly shared sequence variants was judged likely to be a technical artifact of the sequencing pipeline. A further reported finding was that TCR beta sequences accurately predicted the HLA-A and HLA-B alleles for most subjects in the first cohort. A later analysis found that most CMV-associated TCR beta chains appeared HLA-restricted, with HLA associations seemingly driven largely by CMV exposure. Cytomegalovirus status was reported to be diagnosed by the classifier with high specificity and sensitivity in both the original and validation cohorts.

Library generation was performed with the immunoSEQ multiplex PCR assay. The multiplex PCR relied on a mix of 60 forward primers for TCR Vbeta segments and 13 reverse primers for TCR Jbeta segments. The CDR3 region of rearranged TCR beta genes was amplified from genomic DNA by a multiplex PCR assay. The amplified TCR beta libraries were sequenced on the Illumina HiSeq System as 87-base-pair reads. In the authors' own workflow: A later analysis tallied 70 million to 100 million unique TCR beta chains across the roughly 610 repertoires, and around 9.9 million of those chains were shared by two or more donors. To remove PCR and sequencing errors, raw reads were error-corrected and collapsed into unique sequences using a nearest-neighbor algorithm that merged closely related sequences. CDR3 sequences were aligned to IMGT reference sequences to assign V, D and J gene segments. For a sequence to be retained, a match of at least six nucleotides was required to both a V gene segment and a J gene segment. Rearrangements were classified as productive when the CDR3 lacked stop codons and remained in frame with V and J, and all other rearrangements were classified as non-productive. Following IMGT convention, CDR3 was defined as the stretch from the second conserved V-encoded cysteine to the conserved J-encoded phenylalanine. The earlier analysis of about 560 of the donors excluded any sequence lacking an unambiguous match to a single V gene segment. In an earlier analysis of several hundred of the donors, a V segment was called functional when productive rearrangements were above 56.7%, and segregating when the standard deviation between donors exceeded 5%. A statistical classification framework was built for diagnosing cytomegalovirus status from the catalog of TCR beta chain sequences. V and J gene assignment, in a later analysis, came from comparing TCR nucleotide sequences with IMGT/GENE-DB human TR gene sequences. In a later analysis, CDR3 sequences and most-parsimonious VDJ recombination scenarios were assigned using the TCRdist pipeline. In a later analysis, each TCR beta chain was defined by its CDR3 amino acid sequence together with its V-gene family, and reads without a unique V-gene family were excluded. A later analysis removed 592 highly shared, low-generation-probability nucleotide sequences to deal with suspected cross-contamination and a sequencing artifact. In a later analysis, a clonal expansion index for each public chain was calculated from normalized within-repertoire ranks of inferred template counts. In a later analysis, generation probabilities were computed with a VDJ recombination model fitted to out-of-frame rearrangements, and the resulting probabilities were checked against IGoR. Hypergeometric tests were used in a later analysis to score TCR-TCR, TCR-HLA and TCR-CMV co-occurrence, with a repertoire-size bias correction applied to the TCR pairs. To estimate false discovery rates, a later analysis permuted the HLA or CMV assignments 20 times. In a later analysis, co-occurring TCRs were grouped using DBSCAN, and TCRdist sequence similarity was added for clustering within HLA-allele-positive subsets. Repertoires with fewer than 30,000 or more than 120,000 public chains were left out of co-occurrence clustering, as were four to six repertoires with anomalous nucleotide sharing. TCRdb carries this immuneACCESS record with in-frame sequences only. Its versions omit some clonotypes, under half of them owing to an unresolved V gene in the studies checked, with the rest unexplained. V and J calls and clone size come straight from that table; D and trimming were deduced from the DNA. The sample table shows 200,000 or so clones, and 82% are seen once. Together, the top ten hold 0.098% of the sample.

Sequencing was performed on PBMCs. The sequence came from a boy between 2 and 10 years old in good health and CMV-seronegative. The chain employs TRBV5-6 and TRBJ2-3, with 11 junctional bases fitting TRBD2. The DNA is as follows: TGTGCCAGCAGCGAGACTAGCGGGGGCACAGATACGCAGTATTTT. Translated, it reads CASSETSGGTDTQYF. Beyond the CDR3, the reference TRBV5-6 and TRBJ2-3 genes provide the residues; the full variable domain reads: DAGVTQSPTHLIKTRGQQVTLRCSPKSGHDTVSWYQQALGQGPQFIFQYYEEEERQRGNFPDRFSGHQFPNYSSELNVNALLLGDSALYLCASSETSGGTDTQYFGPGTRLTVL.